This TCR beta chain was documented in a study of T-cell memory formation after mild COVID-19. Study overall: Largely donor-specific sequence clusters came from a couple of donors.

As for this clonotype: Antigen: not known.

General study findings and limits: The CD4+ clones that contracted clustered mainly within CM and EM, and the CD8+ clones concentrated in EMRA. Day 15 to 85 contracting clones showed balanced CD4/CD8; later expanders leaned CD4+. Some clones that responded turned up in pre-infection memory, which suggests that cross-reactive memory joined in.

Using its own MiXCR run on the 5' RACE reads, TCRdb lists one record per CDR3 protein. The sample yields 400,000 to 500,000 distinct CDR3 sequences, around 18% seen once. Germline V lookup: CDR1 LNHNV, CDR2 YYDKDF (reference sequence). CDR3 length equals 15 residues. The V end lost 0 bases, the J end lost 8 bases, and 11 bases lay between the germline ends. Sequencing used PBMCs or a T cell subset sorted from them (not recorded which). This chain joins TRBV15 and TRBJ1-6; D call uncertain. The clonotype comes from an adult woman who had mild COVID-19 (a few samples of this study predate the infection). Cell type and time point are not known. Here the CDR3 DNA reads TGTGCCACCAGCAGAGAATCGGGATCAGATTCACCCCTCCACTTT. It specifies CATSRESGSDSPLHF.